This T cell receptor (beta chain) was recovered during a study of cytomegalovirus exposure and HLA in healthy donors. Comments on this clone: Antigen specificity is unknown.

Vbeta (60) and Jbeta (13) primers were used in the PCR. The repertoire was sequenced with immunoSEQ multiplex PCR; TCRdb's copy has only in-frame clones and lacks some. The sample has roughly 110,000 clones; 71% are singletons. Whole-study findings and limits: Looking again later, the authors saw that most CMV-associated TCR beta chains seemed HLA-restricted. A later examination showed that TCR association rates differed by HLA locus, with DRB1 most and HLA-C fewest. Roughly even sequencing depth across donors was the assumption behind the presence/absence analyses. In all likelihood, a cluster of highly shared sequence variants was a sequencing artifact.

J gave up 2 bases and V 8 bases, and 11 bases lay outside the gene matches. CDR1 is SGHTA, CDR2 FQGNSA, per germline. The length of the CDR3 is 16 residues. The sequencing input was PBMCs. The chain is built from TRBV7-2 and TRBJ2-1; 8 bases line up with TRBD2. The TCR originated in a female donor in good health and CMV-seronegative. The CDR3 reads CASLPLPGLAYNEQFF. The CDR3 nucleotides read TGTGCCAGCCTACCCCTGCCGGGACTAGCCTACAATGAGCAGTTCTTC.